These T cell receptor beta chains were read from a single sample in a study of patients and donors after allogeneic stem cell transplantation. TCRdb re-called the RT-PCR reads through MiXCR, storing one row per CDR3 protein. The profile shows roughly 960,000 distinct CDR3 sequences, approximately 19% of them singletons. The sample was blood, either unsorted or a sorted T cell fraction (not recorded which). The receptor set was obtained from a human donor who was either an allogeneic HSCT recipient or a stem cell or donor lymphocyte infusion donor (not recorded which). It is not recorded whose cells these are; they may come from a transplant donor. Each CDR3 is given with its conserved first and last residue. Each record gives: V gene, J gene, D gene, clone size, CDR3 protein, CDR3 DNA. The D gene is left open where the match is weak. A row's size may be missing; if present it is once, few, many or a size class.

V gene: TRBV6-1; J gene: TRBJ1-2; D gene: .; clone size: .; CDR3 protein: CASRQIRWPGGADYGYTF; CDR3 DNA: TGTGCCAGCAGGCAGATAAGATGGCCGGGGGGGGCGGACTATGGCTACACCTTC
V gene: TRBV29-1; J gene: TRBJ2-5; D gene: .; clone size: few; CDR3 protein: CSAPGALQETQYF; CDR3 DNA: TGCAGCGCCCCAGGAGCCCTACAAGAGACCCAGTACTTC
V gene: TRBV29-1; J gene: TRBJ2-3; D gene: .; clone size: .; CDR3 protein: CSVEGVGRTSTDTQYF; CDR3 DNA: TGCAGCGTTGAAGGTGTGGGGCGGACTAGCACAGATACGCAGTATTTT
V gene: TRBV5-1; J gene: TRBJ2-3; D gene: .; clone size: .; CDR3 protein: CASSLGTTRRGADTQYF; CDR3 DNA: TGCGCCAGCAGCTTGGGAACGACACGCCGAGGGGCAGATACGCAGTATTTT
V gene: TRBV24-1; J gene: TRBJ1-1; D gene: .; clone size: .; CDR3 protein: CATSGPGSVNTEAFF; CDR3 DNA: TGTGCCACCAGCGGACCGGGCTCCGTGAACACTGAAGCTTTCTTT
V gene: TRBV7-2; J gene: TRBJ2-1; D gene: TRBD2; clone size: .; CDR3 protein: CASRGTSGTTYNEQFF; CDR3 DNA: TGTGCCAGCCGGGGGACTAGCGGAACTACCTACAATGAGCAGTTCTTC
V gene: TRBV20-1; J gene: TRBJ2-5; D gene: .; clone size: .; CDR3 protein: CSAWDQQLETQYF; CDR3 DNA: TGCAGTGCCTGGGACCAACAATTGGAGACCCAGTACTTC
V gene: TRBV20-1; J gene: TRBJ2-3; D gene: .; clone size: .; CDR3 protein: CSAIMVDTQYF; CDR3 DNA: TGCAGTGCTATTATGGTGGATACGCAGTATTTT
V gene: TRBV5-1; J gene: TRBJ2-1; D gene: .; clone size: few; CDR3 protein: CASSSETEYNEQFF; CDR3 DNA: TGCGCCAGCAGCTCCGAGACAGAATACAATGAGCAGTTCTTC
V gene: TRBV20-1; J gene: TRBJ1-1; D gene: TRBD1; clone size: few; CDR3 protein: CSARDDRGGTEAFF; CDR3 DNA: TGCAGTGCTAGAGATGACAGGGGAGGCACTGAAGCTTTCTTT
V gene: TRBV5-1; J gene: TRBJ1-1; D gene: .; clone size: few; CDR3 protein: CASSFLDMNTEAFF; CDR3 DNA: TGCGCCAGCAGCTTCCTGGACATGAACACTGAAGCTTTCTTT
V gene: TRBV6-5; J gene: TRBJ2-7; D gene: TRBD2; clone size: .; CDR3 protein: CASSSRIAGSYEQYF; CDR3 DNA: TGTGCCAGCAGTTCCCGGATAGCGGGTTCCTACGAGCAGTACTTC
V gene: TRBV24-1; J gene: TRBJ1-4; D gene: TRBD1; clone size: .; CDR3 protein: CATSDFSPDRDSTNEKLFF; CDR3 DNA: TGTGCCACCAGTGATTTCTCGCCCGACAGGGACTCAACTAATGAAAAACTGTTTTTT
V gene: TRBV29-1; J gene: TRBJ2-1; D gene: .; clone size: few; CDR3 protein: CSVEEGGPSSYNEQFF; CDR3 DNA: TGCAGCGTTGAGGAAGGGGGTCCTAGCTCCTACAATGAGCAGTTCTTC
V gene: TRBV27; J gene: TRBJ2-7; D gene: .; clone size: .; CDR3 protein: CASSLSSPPYKQYF; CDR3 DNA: TGTGCCAGCAGTTTATCTTCCCCCCCCTACAAGCAGTACTTC
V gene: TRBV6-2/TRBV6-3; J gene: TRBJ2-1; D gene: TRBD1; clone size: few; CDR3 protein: CASSYLPGQGKNEQFF; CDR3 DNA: TGTGCCAGCAGTTACCTCCCGGGACAGGGGAAGAATGAGCAGTTCTTC
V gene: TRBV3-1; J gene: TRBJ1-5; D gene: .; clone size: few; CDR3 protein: CASSHHGVGNQPQHF; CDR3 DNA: TGTGCCAGCAGCCACCACGGGGTGGGCAATCAGCCCCAGCATTTT
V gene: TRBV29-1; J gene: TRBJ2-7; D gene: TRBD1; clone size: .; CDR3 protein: CSAQGAASYEQYF; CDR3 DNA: TGCAGCGCCCAGGGGGCCGCATCCTACGAGCAGTACTTC
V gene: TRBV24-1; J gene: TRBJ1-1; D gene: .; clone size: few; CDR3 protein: CATSDVNTEAFF; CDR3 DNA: TGTGCCACCAGTGATGTGAACACTGAAGCTTTCTTT
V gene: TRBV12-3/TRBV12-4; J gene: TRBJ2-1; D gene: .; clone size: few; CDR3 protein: CASRRGDQAEQFF; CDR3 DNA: TGTGCCAGCAGACGGGGAGACCAGGCTGAGCAGTTCTTC
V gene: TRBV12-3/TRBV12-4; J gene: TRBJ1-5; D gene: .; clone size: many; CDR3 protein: CASSSYGSGSNQPQHF; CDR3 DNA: TGTGCCAGCAGTTCCTACGGCTCAGGAAGCAATCAGCCCCAGCATTTT
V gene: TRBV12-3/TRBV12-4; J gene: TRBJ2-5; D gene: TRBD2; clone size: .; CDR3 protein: CASSYSGLGGGARETQYF; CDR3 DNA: TGTGCCAGCAGTTACTCGGGATTGGGCGGGGGGGCCCGAGAGACCCAGTACTTC
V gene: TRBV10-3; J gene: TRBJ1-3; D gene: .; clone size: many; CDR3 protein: CAIRGGREVANTIYF; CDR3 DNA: TGTGCCATCAGGGGAGGGAGAGAGGTTGCCAACACCATATATTTT
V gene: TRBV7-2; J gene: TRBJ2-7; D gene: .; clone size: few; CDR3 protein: CASSLTGGQLYEQYF; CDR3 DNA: TGTGCCAGCAGCTTAACAGGAGGTCAGCTATACGAGCAGTACTTC
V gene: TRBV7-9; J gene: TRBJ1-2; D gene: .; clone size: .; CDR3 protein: CASSLVPPGDYGYTF; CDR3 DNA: TGTGCCAGCAGCTTAGTCCCCCCAGGGGACTATGGCTACACCTTC
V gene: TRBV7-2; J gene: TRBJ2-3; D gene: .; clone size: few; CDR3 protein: CASSLAGGEADTQYF; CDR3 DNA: TGTGCCAGCAGCTTAGCGGGCGGGGAAGCAGATACGCAGTATTTT
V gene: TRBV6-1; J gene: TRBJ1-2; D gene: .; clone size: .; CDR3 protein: CASTPRGNRLSGYTF; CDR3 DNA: TGTGCCAGCACCCCGAGGGGTAATCGGCTCTCTGGCTACACCTTC
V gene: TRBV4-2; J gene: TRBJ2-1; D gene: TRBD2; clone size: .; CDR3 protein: CASSRLEGGDNEQFF; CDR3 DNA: TGTGCCAGCAGCCGATTAGAGGGAGGGGACAATGAGCAGTTCTTC
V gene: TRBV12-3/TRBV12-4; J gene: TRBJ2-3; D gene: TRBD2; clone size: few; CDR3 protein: CASSAPGLAGEGSDTQYF; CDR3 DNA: TGTGCCAGCAGTGCCCCGGGACTAGCGGGGGAAGGTTCAGATACGCAGTATTTT
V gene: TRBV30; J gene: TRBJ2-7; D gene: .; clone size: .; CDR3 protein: CAWSQYRGRPSYEQYF; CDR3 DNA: TGTGCCTGGAGCCAATACCGGGGCCGCCCTTCATACGAGCAGTACTTC
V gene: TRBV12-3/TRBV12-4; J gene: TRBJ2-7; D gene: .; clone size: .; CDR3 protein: CASSSSTRTSYEQYF; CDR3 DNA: TGTGCCAGCAGTTCCTCGACGAGAACCTCCTACGAGCAGTACTTC
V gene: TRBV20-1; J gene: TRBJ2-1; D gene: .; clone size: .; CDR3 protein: CSVMTVGDSFYNEQFF; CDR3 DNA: TGCAGTGTCATGACCGTGGGGGACTCCTTCTACAATGAGCAGTTCTTC
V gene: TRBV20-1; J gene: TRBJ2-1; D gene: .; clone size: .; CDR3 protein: CSARVGSTSYNEQFF; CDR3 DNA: TGCAGTGCTAGAGTTGGTAGCACCTCCTACAATGAGCAGTTCTTC
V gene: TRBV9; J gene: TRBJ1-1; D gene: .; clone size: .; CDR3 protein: CASSLQAANTEAFF; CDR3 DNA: TGTGCCAGCAGCCTACAGGCAGCAAACACTGAAGCTTTCTTT
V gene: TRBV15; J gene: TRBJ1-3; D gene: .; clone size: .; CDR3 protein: CATSVTSGNTIYF; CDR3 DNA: TGTGCCACCAGCGTGACCTCTGGAAACACCATATATTTT
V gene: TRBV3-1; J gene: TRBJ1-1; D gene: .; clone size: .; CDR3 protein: CASSQDGAAREAFF; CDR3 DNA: TGTGCCAGCAGCCAAGATGGGGCTGCTCGGGAAGCTTTCTTT
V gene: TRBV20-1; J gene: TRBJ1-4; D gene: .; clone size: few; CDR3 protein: CSARGEGRVGEKLFF; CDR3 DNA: TGCAGTGCTAGAGGAGAAGGCAGGGTGGGCGAAAAACTGTTTTTT
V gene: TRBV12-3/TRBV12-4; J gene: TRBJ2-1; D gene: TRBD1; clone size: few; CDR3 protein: CASIRGQGLNEQFF; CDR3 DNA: TGTGCCAGCATTAGGGGACAGGGCCTTAATGAGCAGTTCTTC
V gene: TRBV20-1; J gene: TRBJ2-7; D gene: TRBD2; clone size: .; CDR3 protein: CSARAGLAGAGEQYF; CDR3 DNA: TGCAGTGCTAGAGCGGGACTAGCGGGAGCGGGGGAGCAGTACTTC
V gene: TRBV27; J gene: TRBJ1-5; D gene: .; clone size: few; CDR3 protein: CASRIKGTGYNQPQHF; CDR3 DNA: TGTGCCAGCCGCATAAAGGGTACAGGGTATAATCAGCCCCAGCATTTT
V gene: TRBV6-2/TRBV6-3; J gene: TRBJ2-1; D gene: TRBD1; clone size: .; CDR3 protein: CASSYSIRTGDNEQFF; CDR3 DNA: TGTGCCAGCAGTTACTCGATCCGGACAGGGGACAATGAGCAGTTCTTC
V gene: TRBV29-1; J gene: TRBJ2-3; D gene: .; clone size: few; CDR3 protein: CSVERGRDGPQDTQYF; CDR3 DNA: TGCAGCGTTGAACGGGGGCGGGATGGCCCACAAGATACGCAGTATTTT
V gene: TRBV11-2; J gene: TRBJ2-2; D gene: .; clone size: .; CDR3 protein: CASSLEAGVLFF; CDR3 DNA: TGTGCCAGCAGCTTAGAGGCCGGGGTGCTGTTTTTT
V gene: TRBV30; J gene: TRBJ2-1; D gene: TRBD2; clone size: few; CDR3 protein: CAWNTGGEQFF; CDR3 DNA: TGTGCCTGGAATACCGGGGGGGAGCAGTTCTTC
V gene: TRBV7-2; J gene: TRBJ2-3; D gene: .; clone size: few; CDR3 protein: CASTGTRGAAQYF; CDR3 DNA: TGTGCCAGCACTGGGACTCGGGGGGCGGCGCAGTATTTT
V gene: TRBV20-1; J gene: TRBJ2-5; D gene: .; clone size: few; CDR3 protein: CSARDVKWETQYF; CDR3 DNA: TGCAGTGCTAGAGACGTTAAATGGGAGACCCAGTACTTC
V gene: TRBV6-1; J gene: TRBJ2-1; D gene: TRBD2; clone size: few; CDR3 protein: CASMVFLAGEIEQFF; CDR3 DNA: TGTGCCAGCATGGTCTTCCTAGCGGGGGAGATTGAGCAGTTCTTC
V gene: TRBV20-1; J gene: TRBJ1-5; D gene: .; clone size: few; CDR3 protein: CSARVVEAGSGSNQPQHF; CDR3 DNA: TGCAGTGCTAGAGTGGTAGAGGCAGGGTCCGGTAGCAATCAGCCCCAGCATTTT
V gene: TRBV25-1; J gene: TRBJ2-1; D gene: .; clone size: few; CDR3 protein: CADNDQQFF; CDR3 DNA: TGTGCCGACAACGACCAGCAGTTCTTC
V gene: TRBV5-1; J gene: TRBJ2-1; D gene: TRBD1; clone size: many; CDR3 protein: CASSSGTGTSSYNEQFF; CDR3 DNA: TGCGCCAGCAGCTCCGGGACAGGGACGAGCTCCTACAATGAGCAGTTCTTC
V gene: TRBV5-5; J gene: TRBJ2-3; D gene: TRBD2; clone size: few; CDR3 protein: CASSLELAGKGSTDTQYF; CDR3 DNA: TGTGCCAGCAGCTTGGAACTAGCGGGGAAGGGTAGCACAGATACGCAGTATTTT
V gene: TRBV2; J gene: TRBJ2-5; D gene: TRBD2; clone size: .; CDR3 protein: CASTVTSGAQETQYF; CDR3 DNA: TGTGCCAGCACGGTTACTAGCGGGGCCCAAGAGACCCAGTACTTC
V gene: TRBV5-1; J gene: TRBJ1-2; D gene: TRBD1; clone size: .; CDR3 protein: CASSPDRGRRGYTF; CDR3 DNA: TGCGCCAGCAGCCCGGACAGGGGGCGTAGGGGCTACACCTTC
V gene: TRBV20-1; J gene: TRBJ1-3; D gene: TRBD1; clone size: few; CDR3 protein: CSARGLGQKSSGNTIYF; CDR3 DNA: TGCAGTGCTAGAGGCCTGGGACAGAAAAGCTCTGGAAACACCATATATTTT